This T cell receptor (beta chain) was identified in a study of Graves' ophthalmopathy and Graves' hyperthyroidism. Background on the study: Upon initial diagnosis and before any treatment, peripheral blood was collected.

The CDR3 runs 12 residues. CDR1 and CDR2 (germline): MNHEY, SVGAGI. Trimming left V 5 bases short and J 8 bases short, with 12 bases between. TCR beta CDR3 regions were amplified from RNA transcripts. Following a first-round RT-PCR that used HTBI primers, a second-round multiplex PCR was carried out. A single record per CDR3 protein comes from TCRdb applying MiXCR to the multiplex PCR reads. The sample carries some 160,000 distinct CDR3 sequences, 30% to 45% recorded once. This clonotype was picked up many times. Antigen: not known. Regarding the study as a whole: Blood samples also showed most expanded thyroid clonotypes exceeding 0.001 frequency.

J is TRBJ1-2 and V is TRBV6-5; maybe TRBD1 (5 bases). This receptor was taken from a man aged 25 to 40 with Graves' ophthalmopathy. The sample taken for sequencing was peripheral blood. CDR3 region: CASSQGPYGYTF. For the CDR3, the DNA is TGTGCCAGCAGTCAGGGCCCCTACGGCTACACCTTC.